The sequence of this T cell receptor beta chain was determined in a study of blood T cell repertoires in COVID-19. Turning to the study itself: There were acute and convalescent COVID-19 samples, and they came from the United States, Italy and Spain. Sample material is recorded as cDNA or gDNA derived from T cells, B-cell-depleted T cells, or PBMCs.

The germline V and J ends were trimmed by 8 bases and 2 bases, with 25 bases remaining between them. From germline, CDR1 is SNHLY and CDR2 FYNNEI. The CDR3 consists of 17 residues. Methods used by the authors: From reference gene primer amplification, estimates of nucleated cell counts were derived. The data were produced by immunoSEQ multiplex PCR, yet TCRdb's version contains in-frame clones alone and is incomplete. D and trimming were read from the DNA, whereas the V and J calls and clone size are those reported in that table. Of under 200,000 clones listed, roughly 80% are singletons. The specimen sequenced was peripheral blood. The source of this sequence is a man aged 55 to 70 with acute or convalescent COVID-19. This sequence joins TRBV2 and TRBJ2-7, with D tentatively TRBD2 (7 bases). The CDR3 here is CASLGEGKTGGTYEQYF. CDR3 nucleotide sequence: TGTGCCAGCTTGGGGGAGGGAAAGACAGGAGGAACCTACGAGCAGTACTTC. The whole variable domain, remainder taken from reference TRBV2 and TRBJ2-7, is EPEVTQTPSHQVTQMGQEVILRCVPISNHLYFYWYRQILGQKVEFLVSFYNNEISEKSEIFDDQFSVERPDGSNFTLKIRSTKLEDSAMYFCASLGEGKTGGTYEQYFGPGTRLTVT.